This TCR beta chain was sequenced during a study of control samples from healthy donors and cancer patients. The method was immunoSEQ multiplex PCR; TCRdb's version includes in-frame clones alone and lacks a portion of them. The sample carries some 130,000 clones, about 85% recorded once. The sequenced material came from blood. The clonotype comes from a woman aged 30 to 39 in good health.

The CDR3 here is CASSILVGNQPQHF. The CDR3, as DNA: TGTGCCAGTAGTATCTTGGTCGGGAATCAGCCCCAGCATTTT. The chain combines TRBV19 with TRBJ1-5; D call uncertain. Germline assignment: CDR1 LNHDA and CDR2 SQIVND (reference sequence). The length of the CDR3 is 14 residues. Trimming took 3 bases from V and 4 from J, leaving 10 bases between them.